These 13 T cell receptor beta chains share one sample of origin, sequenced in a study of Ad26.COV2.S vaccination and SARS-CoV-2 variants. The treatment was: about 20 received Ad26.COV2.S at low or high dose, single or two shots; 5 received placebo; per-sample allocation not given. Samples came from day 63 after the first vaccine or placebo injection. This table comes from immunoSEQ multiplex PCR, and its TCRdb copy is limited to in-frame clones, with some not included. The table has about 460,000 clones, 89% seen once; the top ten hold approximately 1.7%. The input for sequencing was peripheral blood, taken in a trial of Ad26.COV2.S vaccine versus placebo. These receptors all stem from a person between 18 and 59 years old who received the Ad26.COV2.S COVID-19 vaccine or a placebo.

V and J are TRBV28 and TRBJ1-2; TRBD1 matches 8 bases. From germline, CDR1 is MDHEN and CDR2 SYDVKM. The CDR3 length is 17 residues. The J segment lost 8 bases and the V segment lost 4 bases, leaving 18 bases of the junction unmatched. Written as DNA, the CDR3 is TGTGCCAGCAGTTGGGTCTTGGGGCAGGGGGCCTCGGGCGGCTACACCTTC. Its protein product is CASSWVLGQGASGGYTF.

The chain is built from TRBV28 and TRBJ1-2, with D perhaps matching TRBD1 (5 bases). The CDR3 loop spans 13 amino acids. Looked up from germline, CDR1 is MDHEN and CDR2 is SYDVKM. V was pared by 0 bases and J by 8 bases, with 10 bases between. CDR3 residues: CASSLWGGRGYTF. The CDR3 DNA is TGTGCCAGCAGTTTATGGGGGGGAAGAGGCTACACCTTC.

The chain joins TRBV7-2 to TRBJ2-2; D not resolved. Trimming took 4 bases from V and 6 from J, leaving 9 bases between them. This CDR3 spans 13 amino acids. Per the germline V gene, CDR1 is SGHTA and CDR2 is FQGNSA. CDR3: CASSSRSAGELFF. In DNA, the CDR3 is TGTGCCAGCAGCTCGAGGTCGGCCGGGGAGCTGTTTTTT.

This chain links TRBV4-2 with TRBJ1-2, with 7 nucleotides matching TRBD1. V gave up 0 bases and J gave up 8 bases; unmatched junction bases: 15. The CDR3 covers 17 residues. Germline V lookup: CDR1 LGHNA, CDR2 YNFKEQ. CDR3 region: CASSQDRNRGWVEGYTF. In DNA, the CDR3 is TGTGCCAGCAGCCAAGATAGGAACAGGGGTTGGGTTGAAGGCTACACCTTC.

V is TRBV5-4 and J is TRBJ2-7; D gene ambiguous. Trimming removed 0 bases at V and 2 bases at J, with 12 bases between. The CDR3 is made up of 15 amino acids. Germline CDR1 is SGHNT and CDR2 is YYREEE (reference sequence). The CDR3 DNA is TGTGCCAGCAGCTTGGGTCGCATTACGCCCTACGAGCAGTACTTC. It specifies CASSLGRITPYEQYF.

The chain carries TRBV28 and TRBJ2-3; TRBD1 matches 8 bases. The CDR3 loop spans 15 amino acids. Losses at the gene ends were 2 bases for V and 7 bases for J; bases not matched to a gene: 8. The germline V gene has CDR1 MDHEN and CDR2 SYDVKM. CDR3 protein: CASSLRQGARNTQYF. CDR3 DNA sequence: TGTGCCAGCAGTTTACGCCAGGGGGCACGGAATACGCAGTATTTT.

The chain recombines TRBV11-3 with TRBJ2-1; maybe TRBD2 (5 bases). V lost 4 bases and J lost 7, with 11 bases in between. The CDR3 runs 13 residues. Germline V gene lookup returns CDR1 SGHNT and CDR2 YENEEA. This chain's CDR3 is CASSSSRGNEQFF. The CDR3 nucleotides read TGTGCCAGCAGCTCCTCTCGGGGAAATGAGCAGTTCTTC.

The CDR3 sequence is CASSIEDTNNQPQHF. The CDR3 coding sequence is TGTGCCAGTAGTATAGAGGACACGAACAATCAGCCCCAGCATTTT. The gene calls are TRBV19 and TRBJ1-5, with TRBD1 as a possible D gene (5 bases). Germline assignment: CDR1 LNHDA and CDR2 SQIVND (reference sequence). V was cut by 0 bases and J by 3 bases, with 9 bases left in between. The CDR3 spans 15 residues.

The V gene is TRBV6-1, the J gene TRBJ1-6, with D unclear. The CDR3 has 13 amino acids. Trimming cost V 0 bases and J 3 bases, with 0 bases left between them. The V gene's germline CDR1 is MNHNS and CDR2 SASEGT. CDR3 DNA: TGTGCCAGCAGTGAAGCCTATAATTCACCCCTCCACTTT. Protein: CASSEAYNSPLHF.

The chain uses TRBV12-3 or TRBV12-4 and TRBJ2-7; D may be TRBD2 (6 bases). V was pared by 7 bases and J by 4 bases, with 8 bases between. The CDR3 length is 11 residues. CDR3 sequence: CASKRAYEQYF. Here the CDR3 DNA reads TGTGCCAGCAAGCGGGCTTACGAGCAGTACTTC.

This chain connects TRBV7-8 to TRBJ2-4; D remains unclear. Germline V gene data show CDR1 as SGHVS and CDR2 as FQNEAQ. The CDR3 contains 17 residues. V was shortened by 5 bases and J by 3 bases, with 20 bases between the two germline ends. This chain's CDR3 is CASSPARVMLVKNIQYF. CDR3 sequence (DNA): TGTGCCAGCAGCCCTGCGCGCGTAATGCTAGTCAAAAACATTCAGTACTTC.

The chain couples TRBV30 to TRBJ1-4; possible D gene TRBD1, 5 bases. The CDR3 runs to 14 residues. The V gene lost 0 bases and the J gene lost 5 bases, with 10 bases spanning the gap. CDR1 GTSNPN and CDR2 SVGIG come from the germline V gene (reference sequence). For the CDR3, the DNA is TGTGCCTGGAGTGTAGGGGAACCCAATGAAAAACTGTTTTTT. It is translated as CAWSVGEPNEKLFF.

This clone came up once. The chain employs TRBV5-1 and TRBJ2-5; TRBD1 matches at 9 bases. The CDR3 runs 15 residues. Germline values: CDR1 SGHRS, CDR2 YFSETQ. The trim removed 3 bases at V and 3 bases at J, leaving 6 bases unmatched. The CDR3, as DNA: TGCGCCAGCAGCTATGGGACAGGGAGGGAAGAGACCCAGTACTTC. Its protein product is CASSYGTGREETQYF.